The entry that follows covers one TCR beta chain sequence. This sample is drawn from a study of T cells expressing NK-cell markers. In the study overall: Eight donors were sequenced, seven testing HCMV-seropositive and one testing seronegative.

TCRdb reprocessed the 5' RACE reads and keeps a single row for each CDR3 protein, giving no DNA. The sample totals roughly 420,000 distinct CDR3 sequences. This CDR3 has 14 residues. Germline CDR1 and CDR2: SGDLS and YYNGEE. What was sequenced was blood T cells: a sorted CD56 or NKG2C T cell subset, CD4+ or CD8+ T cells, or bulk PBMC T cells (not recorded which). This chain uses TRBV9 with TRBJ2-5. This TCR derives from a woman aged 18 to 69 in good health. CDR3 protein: CASSVGKGKETQYF.